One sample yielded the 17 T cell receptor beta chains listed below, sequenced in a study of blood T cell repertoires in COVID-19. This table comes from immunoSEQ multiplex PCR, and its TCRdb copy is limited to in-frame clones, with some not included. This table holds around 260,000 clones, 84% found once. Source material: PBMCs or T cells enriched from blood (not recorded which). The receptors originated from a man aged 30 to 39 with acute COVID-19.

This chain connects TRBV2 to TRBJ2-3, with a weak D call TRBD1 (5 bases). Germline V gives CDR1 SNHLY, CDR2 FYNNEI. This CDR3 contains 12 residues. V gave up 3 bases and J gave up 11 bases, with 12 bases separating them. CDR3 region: CASSEGQGRQYF. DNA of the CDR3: TGTGCCAGCAGTGAGGGCCAGGGAAGGCAGTATTTT.

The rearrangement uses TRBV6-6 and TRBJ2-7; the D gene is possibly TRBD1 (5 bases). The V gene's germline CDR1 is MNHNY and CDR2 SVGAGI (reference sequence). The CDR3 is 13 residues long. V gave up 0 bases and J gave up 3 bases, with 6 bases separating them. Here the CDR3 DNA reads TGTGCCAGCAGTTACTCTGACAGCTACGAGCAGTACGTC. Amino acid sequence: CASSYSDSYEQYV.

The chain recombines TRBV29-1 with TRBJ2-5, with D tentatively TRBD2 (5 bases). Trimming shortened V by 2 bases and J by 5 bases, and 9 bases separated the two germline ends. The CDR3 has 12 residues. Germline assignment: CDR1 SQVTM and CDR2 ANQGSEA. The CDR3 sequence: CSVEYGVETQYF. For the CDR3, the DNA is TGCAGCGTTGAATACGGGGTCGAGACCCAGTACTTC.

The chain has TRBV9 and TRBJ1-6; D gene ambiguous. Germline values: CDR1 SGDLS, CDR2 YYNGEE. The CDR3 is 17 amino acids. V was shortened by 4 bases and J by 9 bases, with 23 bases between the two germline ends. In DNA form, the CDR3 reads TGTGCCAGCAGCCGCGGGGTGTCTACTCCTATAATTTCACCCCTCCACTTT. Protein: CASSRGVSTPIISPLHF.

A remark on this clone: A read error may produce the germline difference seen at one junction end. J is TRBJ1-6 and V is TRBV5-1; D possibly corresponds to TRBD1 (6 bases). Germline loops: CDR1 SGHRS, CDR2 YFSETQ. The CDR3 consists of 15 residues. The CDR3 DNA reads TGTGCCAGCAGCTTTGACAGGAACTATAATTCACCCCTCCACTTT. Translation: CASSFDRNYNSPLHF.

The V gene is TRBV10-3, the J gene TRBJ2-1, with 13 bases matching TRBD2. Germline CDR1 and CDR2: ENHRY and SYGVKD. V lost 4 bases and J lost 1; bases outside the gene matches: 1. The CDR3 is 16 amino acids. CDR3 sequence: CAISGGLAGSYNEQFF. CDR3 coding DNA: TGTGCCATCAGTGGGGGACTAGCGGGATCCTACAATGAGCAGTTCTTC.

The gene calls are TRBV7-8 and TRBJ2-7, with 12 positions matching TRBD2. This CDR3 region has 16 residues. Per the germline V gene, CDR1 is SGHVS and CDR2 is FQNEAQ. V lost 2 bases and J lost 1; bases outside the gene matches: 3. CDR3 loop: CASSLSLAGGSYEQYV. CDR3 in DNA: TGTGCCAGCAGCTTAAGCCTAGCGGGAGGGTCCTACGAGCAGTACGTC.

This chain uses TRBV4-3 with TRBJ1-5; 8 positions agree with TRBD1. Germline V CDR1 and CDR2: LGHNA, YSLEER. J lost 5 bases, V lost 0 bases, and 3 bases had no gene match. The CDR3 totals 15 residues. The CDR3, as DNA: TGCGCCAGCAGCCAAGATGGGACAGGAGATCAGCCCCAGCATTTT. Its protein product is CASSQDGTGDQPQHF.

The CDR3: CASTGGSSYEQYV. CDR3 sequence (DNA): TGTGCCAGCACGGGCGGGAGCTCCTACGAGCAGTACGTC. This chain uses TRBV6-5 with TRBJ2-7, with TRBD2 identical over 7 bases. Per germline, CDR1 MNHEY and CDR2 SVGAGI. V was clipped by 7 bases and J by 0 bases; unmatched bases: 3. The CDR3 is 13 amino acids.

This CDR3 reads CASSYSYDQPQHF. Written as DNA, the CDR3 is TGTGCCAGCAGTTACTCGTATGATCAGCCCCAGCATTTT. This rearrangement joins TRBV6-5 to TRBJ1-5; D remains ambiguous. Trimming removed 0 bases at V and 5 bases at J, with 5 bases between. The CDR3 length is 13 residues. From germline, CDR1 is MNHEY and CDR2 SVGAGI.

The CDR3 DNA sequence: TGTGCCAGCAGCTTAATAGCGGGGTCGGTGGGGGAGCTGTTTTTT. It specifies CASSLIAGSVGELFF. This chain uses TRBV5-6 with TRBJ2-2; 8 nucleotides agree with TRBD2. The CDR3 runs 15 residues. Trimming removed 2 bases from V and 8 bases from J; junction bases left unmatched: 8. Looked up from germline, CDR1 is SGHDT and CDR2 is YYEEEE.

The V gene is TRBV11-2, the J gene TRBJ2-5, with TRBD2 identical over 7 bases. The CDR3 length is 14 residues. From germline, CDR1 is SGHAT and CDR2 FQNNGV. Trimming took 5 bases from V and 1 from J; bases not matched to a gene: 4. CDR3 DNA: TGTGCCAGCAGCCAGGGAGGGCTCCAAGAGACCCAGTACTTC. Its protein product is CASSQGGLQETQYF. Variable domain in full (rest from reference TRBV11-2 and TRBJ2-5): EAGVAQSPRYKIIEKRQSVAFWCNPISGHATLYWYQQILGQGPKLLIQFQNNGVVDDSQLPKDRFSAERLKGVDSTLKIQPAKLEDSAVYLCASSQGGLQETQYFGPGTRLLVL.

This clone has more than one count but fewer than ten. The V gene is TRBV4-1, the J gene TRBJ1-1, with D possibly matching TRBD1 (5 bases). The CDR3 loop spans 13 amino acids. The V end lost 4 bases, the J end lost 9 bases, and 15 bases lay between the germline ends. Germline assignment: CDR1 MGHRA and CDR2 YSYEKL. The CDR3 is CASSPGWEEKAFF. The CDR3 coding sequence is TGCGCCAGCAGCCCAGGGTGGGAGGAAAAAGCTTTCTTT.

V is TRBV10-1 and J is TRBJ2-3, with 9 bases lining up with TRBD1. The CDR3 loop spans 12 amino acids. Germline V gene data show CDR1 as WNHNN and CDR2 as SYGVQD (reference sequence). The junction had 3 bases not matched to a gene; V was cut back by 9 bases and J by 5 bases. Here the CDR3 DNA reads TGCGCCAGTGGGACAGGGTTAGATACGCAGTATTTT. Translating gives CASGTGLDTQYF.

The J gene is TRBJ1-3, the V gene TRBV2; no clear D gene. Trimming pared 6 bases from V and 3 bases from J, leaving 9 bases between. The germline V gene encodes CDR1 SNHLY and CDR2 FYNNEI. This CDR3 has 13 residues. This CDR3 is CASRDYGGNTIYF. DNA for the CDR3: TGTGCCAGCAGAGATTACGGTGGAAACACCATATATTTT. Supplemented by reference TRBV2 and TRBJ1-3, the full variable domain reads EPEVTQTPSHQVTQMGQEVILRCVPISNHLYFYWYRQILGQKVEFLVSFYNNEISEKSEIFDDQFSVERPDGSNFTLKIRSTKLEDSAMYFCASRDYGGNTIYFGEGSWLTVV.

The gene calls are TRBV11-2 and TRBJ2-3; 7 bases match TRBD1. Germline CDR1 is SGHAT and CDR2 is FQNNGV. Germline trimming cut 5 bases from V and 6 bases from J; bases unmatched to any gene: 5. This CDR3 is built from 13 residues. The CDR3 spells CASSQQGWDTQYF. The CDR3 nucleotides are TGTGCCAGCAGCCAACAGGGGTGGGATACGCAGTATTTT.

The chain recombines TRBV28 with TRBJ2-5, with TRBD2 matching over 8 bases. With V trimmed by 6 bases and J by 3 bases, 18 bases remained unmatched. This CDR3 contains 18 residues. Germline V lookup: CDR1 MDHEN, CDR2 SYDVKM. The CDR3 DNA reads TGTGCCAGCAGCGCCCTGTCGCGGGGGGTCGTCCTAGAAGAGACCCAGTACTTC. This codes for CASSALSRGVVLEETQYF.